These T cell receptor beta chains were read from a single sample in a study of Ad26.COV2.S vaccination and SARS-CoV-2 variants. Generated by immunoSEQ multiplex PCR, the TCRdb table keeps only in-frame clones and is missing some. The sample yields over 450,000 clones, 70% to 90% seen once. Sequenced material: peripheral blood, taken in a trial of Ad26.COV2.S vaccine versus placebo. The receptors originated from a person between 18 and 60 years old who received the Ad26.COV2.S COVID-19 vaccine or a placebo. Both conserved end residues are trimmed from each CDR3.

>TRBV19
ASSTQASNYGYT
>TRBV28
ASSSAQGGAAPQETQY
>TRBV28
ASSQTSGTRRLF
>TRBV4-3
ASSQGVKGPSTEAF
>TRBV28
ASSPSTSGKYEQY
>TRBV10-3
AISFTSGTYEQY
>TRBV19
ASSPRTGVGVTEAF
>TRBV9
ASSAQKGGSGNTIY
>TRBV11-1
ASSLKISFYNEQF
>TRBV5-1
ASRQGSYEQY
>TRBV2
ASEPNTGELF
>TRBV7-9
ASSLRQGGSGANVLT
>TRBV5-4
ASSSALGGYGYT
>TRBV21-1
ASSKAAWEGVGDTQY
>TRBV30
AWSVGGVRETQY
>TRBV3-1/TRBV3-2
ASSQTDYGYT
>TRBV6-6
ASSYSTRGDYNEQF
>TRBV4-3
ASSQDTGGYGYT
>TRBV6-1
ASSEAGLSGANVLT
>TRBV6-5
ASRMGKDTEAF
>TRBV7-2
ASSSPLGGQLKTQY
>TRBV11-2
ASSLESYGYT
>TRBV6-1
ASSEGESTEAF
>TRBV25-1
ASSAGGGRGYT
>TRBV5-5
ASSWGKDNEQF
>TRBV20-1
SAVAVNEQF
>TRBV19
ASSMGRGNQPQH
>TRBV27
ASQPGRRGTGELF
>TRBV9
ASSVAGQGVDTQY